This T cell receptor (beta chain) was captured in a study of cytomegalovirus exposure and HLA in healthy donors. Points from the study as a whole: Cytomegalovirus association was assigned to about 150 TCR beta chains. A subsequent analysis found that TCR clusters from the first cohort also tended to co-occur in the 90 to 150 validation repertoires, with 90% to 95% of cluster scores above 0.

This clone was counted ten times or more. Its antigen is currently unknown. The donors were part of the approximately 130-subject validation cohort, which stood apart from the roughly 680-subject first cohort. Germline V gives CDR1 SGHVS, CDR2 FQNEAQ. The germline V and J ends were trimmed by 4 bases and 1 base, with 13 bases remaining between them. There are 15 residues in the CDR3. This table comes from immunoSEQ multiplex PCR, and its TCRdb copy is limited to in-frame clones, with some not included. The table has about 200,000 clones, roughly 82% seen once; the top ten hold around 15%. The source is a woman in her 30s in good health and CMV-seropositive. Specimen: PBMCs. The J gene is TRBJ1-1, the V gene TRBV7-8; D is unresolved. CDR3 in amino acids: CASSSRRLTNTEAFF. The CDR3 nucleotides read TGTGCCAGCAGCTCCCGGAGGCTAACGAACACTGAAGCTTTCTTT.